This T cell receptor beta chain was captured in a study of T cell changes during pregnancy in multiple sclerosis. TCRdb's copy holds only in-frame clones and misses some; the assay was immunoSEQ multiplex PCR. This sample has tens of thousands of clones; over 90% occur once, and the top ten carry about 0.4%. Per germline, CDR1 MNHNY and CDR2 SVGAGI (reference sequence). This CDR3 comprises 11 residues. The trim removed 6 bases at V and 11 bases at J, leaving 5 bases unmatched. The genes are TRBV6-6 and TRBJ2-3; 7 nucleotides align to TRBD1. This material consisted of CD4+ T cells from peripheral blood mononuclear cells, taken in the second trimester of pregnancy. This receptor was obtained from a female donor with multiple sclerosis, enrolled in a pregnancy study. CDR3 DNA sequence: TGTGCCAGCAGCCGGGACAGAGTGCAGTATTTT. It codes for CASSRDRVQYF.